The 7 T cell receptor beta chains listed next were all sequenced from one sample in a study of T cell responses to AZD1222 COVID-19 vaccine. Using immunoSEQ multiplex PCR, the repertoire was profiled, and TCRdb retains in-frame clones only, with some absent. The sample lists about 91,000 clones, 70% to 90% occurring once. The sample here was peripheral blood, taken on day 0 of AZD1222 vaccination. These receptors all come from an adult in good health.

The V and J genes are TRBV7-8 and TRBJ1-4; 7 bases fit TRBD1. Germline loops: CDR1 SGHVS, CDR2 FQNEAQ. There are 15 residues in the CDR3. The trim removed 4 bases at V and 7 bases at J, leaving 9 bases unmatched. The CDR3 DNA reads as TGTGCCAGCAGCTACCAACAGGGGAATCGTGAAAAACTGTTTTTT. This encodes CASSYQQGNREKLFF.

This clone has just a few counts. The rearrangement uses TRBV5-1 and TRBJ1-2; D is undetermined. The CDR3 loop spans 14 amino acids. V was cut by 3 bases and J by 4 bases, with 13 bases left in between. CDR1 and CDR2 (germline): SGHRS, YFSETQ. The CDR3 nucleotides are TGCGCCAGCAGCTCTACGACCGGACCCTATGGCTACACCTTC. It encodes CASSSTTGPYGYTF.

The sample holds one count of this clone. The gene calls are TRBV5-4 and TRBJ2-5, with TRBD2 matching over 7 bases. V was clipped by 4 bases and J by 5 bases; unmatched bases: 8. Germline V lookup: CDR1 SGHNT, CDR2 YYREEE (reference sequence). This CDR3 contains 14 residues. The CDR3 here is CASSRWGGWETQYF. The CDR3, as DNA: TGTGCCAGCAGCCGGTGGGGGGGATGGGAGACCCAGTACTTC.

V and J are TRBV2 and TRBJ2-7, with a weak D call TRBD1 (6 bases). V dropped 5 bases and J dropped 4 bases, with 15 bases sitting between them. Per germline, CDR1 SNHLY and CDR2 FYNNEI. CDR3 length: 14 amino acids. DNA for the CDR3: TGTGCCAGCAGTTGGGCAGGGGCCAGGTACGAGCAGTACTTC. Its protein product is CASSWAGARYEQYF. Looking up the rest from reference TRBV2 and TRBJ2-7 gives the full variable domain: EPEVTQTPSHQVTQMGQEVILRCVPISNHLYFYWYRQILGQKVEFLVSFYNNEISEKSEIFDDQFSVERPDGSNFTLKIRSTKLEDSAMYFCASSWAGARYEQYFGPGTRLTVT.

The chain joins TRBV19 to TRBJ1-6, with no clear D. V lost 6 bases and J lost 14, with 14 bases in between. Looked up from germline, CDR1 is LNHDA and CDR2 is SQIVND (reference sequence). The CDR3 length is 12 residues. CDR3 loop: CASSGPFRSLHF. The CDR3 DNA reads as TGTGCCAGTAGCGGGCCGTTTAGGTCCCTCCACTTT.

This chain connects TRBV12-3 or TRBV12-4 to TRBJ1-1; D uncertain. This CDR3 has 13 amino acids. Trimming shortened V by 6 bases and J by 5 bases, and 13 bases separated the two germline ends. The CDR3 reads CASSGEGWTEAFF. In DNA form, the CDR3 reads TGTGCCAGCAGCGGAGAGGGCTGGACTGAAGCTTTCTTT.

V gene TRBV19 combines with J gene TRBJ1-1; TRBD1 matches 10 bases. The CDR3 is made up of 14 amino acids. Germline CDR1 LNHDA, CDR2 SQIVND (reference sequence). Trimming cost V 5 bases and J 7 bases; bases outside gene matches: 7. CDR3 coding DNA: TGTGCCAGTAGTCCGGGACAGGGGAGCAGTGAAGCTTTCTTT. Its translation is CASSPGQGSSEAFF.